Reported below is one T cell receptor beta chain. Antigen: not known. The data stem from a study of shared clonotypes between healthy human individuals. Study findings and constraints: Shared clonotypes: about 5.3% naive CD4, around 3.4% naive CD8, roughly 2.2% memory CD4, over 0.3% memory CD8. Compared with clonotypes that all four donors shared, non-shared clonotypes had lower generation probabilities.

TCRdb's copy holds only in-frame clones and misses some; the assay was immunoSEQ multiplex PCR. The data contain about 700,000 clones, 92% of them seen just once; the ten biggest clones take up 20% to 25%. The germline V gene encodes CDR1 SGHAT and CDR2 FQNNGV. V lost 5 bases to trimming and J lost 9 bases, with 7 bases between them. The CDR3 consists of 11 residues. Naive CD8 cells were CD45RO-negative, positively selected for CCR7, excluding terminally differentiated effector memory CD45RA+ cells. V gene TRBV11-2 combines with J gene TRBJ2-2; D uncertain. The sequencing sample was made of naive CD8+ T cells sorted from blood. The receptor was derived from a man aged 25-45 years in good health. The CDR3 here is CASSTYRELFF. In DNA, the CDR3 is TGTGCCAGCAGCACGTACCGGGAGCTGTTTTTT. Drawing the rest from reference TRBV11-2 and TRBJ2-2, the complete variable domain is EAGVAQSPRYKIIEKRQSVAFWCNPISGHATLYWYQQILGQGPKLLIQFQNNGVVDDSQLPKDRFSAERLKGVDSTLKIQPAKLEDSAVYLCASSTYRELFFGEGSRLTVL.